The 12 T cell receptor beta chains below were found in one sample sequenced in a study of Graves' ophthalmopathy and Graves' hyperthyroidism. Beta-chain TCR CDR3 regions were amplified from RNA transcripts. After a first-round RT-PCR with HTBI primers, a second-round multiplex PCR was run. One entry per CDR3 protein, called by TCRdb with MiXCR from the multiplex PCR reads. The profile shows 500,000 to 800,000 distinct CDR3 sequences, roughly two fifths of them singletons. Sequenced sample: peripheral blood. The receptors shown here come from an adult man with Graves' ophthalmopathy.

Regarding this clonotype: This may be a read error, as it is one base from a much larger clone. CDR3 bases: TGTGCCATCAGCTCCTCCGGGACAGAAACCCAGTACTTC. This encodes CAISSSGTETQYF. The V call is TRBV10-3, the J call TRBJ2-5; 7 bases map to TRBD1. Germline values: CDR1 ENHRY, CDR2 SYGVKD. V gave up 6 bases and J gave up 8 bases; unmatched junction bases: 9. The length of the CDR3 is 13 residues.

This clonotype was counted at least ten times. The rearrangement joins TRBV4-2 to TRBJ1-5; maybe TRBD1 (6 bases). Germline CDR1 LGHNA, CDR2 YNFKEQ. The CDR3 runs 16 residues. V lost 0 bases and J lost 6, with 15 bases in between. This chain's CDR3 is CASSQDLGGTSQPQHF. CDR3 nucleotides: TGTGCCAGCAGCCAAGATCTTGGGGGCACGTCTCAGCCCCAGCATTTT.

The chain carries TRBV10-3 and TRBJ1-5; TRBD1 matches 12 bases. The CDR3 runs 16 residues. V lost 11 bases and J lost 9; bases outside the gene matches: 17. CDR1 is ENHRY, CDR2 SYGVKD, per germline. In nucleotides, the CDR3 is TGTGCCGGCAGTAAGGGGGGACAGGGGGCTGTAGGGCCCCAGCATTTT. It is translated as CAGSKGGQGAVGPQHF.

The rearrangement uses TRBV7-2 and TRBJ2-2, with 9 bases lining up with TRBD2. CDR1 is SGHTA, CDR2 FQGNSA, per germline. CDR3 length: 18 residues. V shed 2 bases and J 6 bases; nucleotides not matched to a gene: 13. The CDR3 DNA reads as TGTGCCAGCAGCTTAATCTCCAGTGCGGGAGGGCCGTCCGGGGAGCTGTTTTTT. It specifies CASSLISSAGGPSGELFF.

Concerning this clonotype itself: This may stem from a read error, because a much larger clone lies one nucleotide away. It is likely a read error, because the conserved phenylalanine at the end of the CDR3 is missing. The V call is TRBV7-7, the J call TRBJ1-1; possible D gene TRBD1, 5 bases. The V gene's germline CDR1 is SSHAT and CDR2 FNYEAQ (reference sequence). Trimming left V 1 base short and J 1 base short, with 19 bases between. The CDR3 spans 18 residues. The CDR3 DNA sequence: TGTGCCAGCAGCTTAGAGTGGGGACCGCAAGGGCAGAACACTGAAGCTTTCCTT. Translated: CASSLEWGPQGQNTEAFL.

As concerns this clonotype: Relative to the germline gene, one junction end is altered; a read error may explain this. This chain uses TRBV19 with TRBJ1-2; the match to TRBD1 covers 9 bases. CDR3 length: 15 residues. Germline values: CDR1 LNHDA, CDR2 SQIVND (reference sequence). CDR3: CASSMGTGSNYGYTF. The CDR3 coding sequence is TGTGCCAGTAGTATGGGGACAGGGTCTAATTATGGCTACACCTTC.

This clonotype has only a few counts. The chain has TRBV12-3 or TRBV12-4 and TRBJ2-7, with D perhaps TRBD2 (5 bases). This CDR3 contains 14 residues. V lost 3 bases, J lost 2 bases, and 11 bases lay in between. This chain's CDR3 is CASSLNRETYEQYF. The CDR3 nucleotides read TGTGCCAGCAGTTTGAACCGGGAAACCTACGAGCAGTACTTC.

This clonotype was counted at least ten times. The gene calls are TRBV2 and TRBJ1-4; TRBD1 matches 9 bases. The V gene end was trimmed by 10 bases and the J gene end by 0 bases; junction bases not matched to a gene: 3. The CDR3 contains 14 residues. In germline, CDR1 is SNHLY, CDR2 FYNNEI. The CDR3 DNA is TGTGCCACCGACAGGGGGGCAACTAATGAAAAACTGTTTTTT. The encoded protein is CATDRGATNEKLFF.

This clonotype was seen repeatedly, ten times or more. The CDR3 coding sequence is TGCAGCGTTCTTGACAGGGGAAACGAGCAGTACTTC. Its protein is CSVLDRGNEQYF. The rearrangement links TRBV29-1 to TRBJ2-7; 8 nucleotides align to TRBD1. This CDR3 contains 12 residues. V dropped 5 bases and J dropped 5; count of bases not matched to a gene: 5. Germline V gene lookup returns CDR1 SQVTM and CDR2 ANQGSEA.

This clonotype was recorded many times. The chain carries TRBV24-1 and TRBJ1-1; the D is unclear. This CDR3 spans 13 amino acids. Trimming left V 6 bases short and J 1 base short, with 8 bases between. The germline gives CDR1 KGHDR, CDR2 SFDVKD. CDR3 sequence (DNA): TGTGCCACCAGTTCTGGGAGGAACACTGAAGCTTTCTTT. It yields the protein CATSSGRNTEAFF.

This clonotype has ten or more counts. V gene TRBV6-1 combines with J gene TRBJ1-5; the D is unclear. V shed 5 bases and J shed 5 bases, with 4 bases lying between them. CDR3 length equals 11 residues. CDR1 is MNHNS and CDR2 is SASEGT in the germline V gene. The CDR3 loop reads CASSKDQPQHF. The DNA for the CDR3 is TGTGCCAGCAGTAAGGATCAGCCCCAGCATTTT.

The rearrangement joins TRBV25-1 to TRBJ2-5; D is unresolved. V was clipped by 6 bases and J by 1 base, with 12 bases between them. The CDR3 is made up of 14 amino acids. Germline V CDR1 and CDR2: MGHDK, SYGVNS. The CDR3 DNA sequence: TGTGCCAGCAGCTCCGGGCAGGTCCAAGAGACCCAGTACTTC. It is translated as CASSSGQVQETQYF.